This TCR beta chain is drawn from a study of T cells in Graves' hyperthyroidism and ophthalmopathy. Findings of the study overall: Blood samples included most of the expanded thyroid clonotypes exceeding 0.001.

Across 18 months, stable Graves' hyperthyroidism was marked by no progression to ophthalmopathy. The study enrolled patients aged 18 to 65 with newly diagnosed hyperthyroidism of under 2 months' duration. This sample holds PBMCs from 10 ml fresh peripheral blood. Regions amplified from RNA transcripts were the TCR beta CDR3 regions. Initially, a first-round RT-PCR of the TCR CDR3 employed the HTBI primer set. TCRdb re-called the multiplex PCR reads with MiXCR, one entry per CDR3 protein. The sample has more than 650,000 distinct CDR3 sequences, less than 15% seen once. The CDR3 is 12 amino acids. Looked up from germline, CDR1 is ENHRY and CDR2 is SYGVKD. Trimming left V 6 bases short and J 5 bases short, with 10 bases between. At least ten counts were recorded for this clonotype. Its antigen remains unknown.

The chain uses TRBV10-3 and TRBJ2-5; maybe TRBD2 (5 bases). The receptor was isolated from a woman aged 18-30 years with Graves' hyperthyroidism. The sequencing sample was made of blood. CDR3: CAISEGMETQYF. Written as DNA, the CDR3 is TGTGCCATCAGCGAGGGAATGGAGACCCAGTACTTC.